The clone carrying this T cell receptor beta chain has a handful of counts. Its antigen is still unknown. Unmatched junction bases numbered 14, after V lost 6 bases and J lost 4 bases. The CDR3 contains 16 residues. Germline values: CDR1 SGHNT, CDR2 YYREEE (reference sequence). The protocol was immunoSEQ multiplex PCR, while the TCRdb copy is restricted to in-frame clones and leaves out a portion. The sample contains over 120,000 clones, roughly 90% of which appear only once. The time point denotes: baseline pretreatment blood. Treatment defined: 15 Gy SBRT to primary tumor, nephrectomy 4 weeks later. Radiation-treated patients gave blood at baseline, week 2 and week 4. The data stem from a study of radiation and T cells in renal cell carcinoma. Study summary: Nephrectomy followed 15 Gy stereotactic body radiation by 4 weeks.

General observations from the study: Top tumor clonotypes rose in blood 2 weeks post-radiation, then contracted.

The receptor comes from a woman aged 50 to 65 with renal cell carcinoma. Sequences were derived from blood, sampled from a patient whose treatment included radiotherapy and nephrectomy. The rearrangement uses TRBV5-4 and TRBJ2-3; 7 bases agree with TRBD2. Here the CDR3 DNA reads TGTGCCAGCAACCCCACGGCGGGGGTCGTTGCAGATACGCAGTATTTT. Its translation is CASNPTAGVVADTQYF.